The 4 T cell receptor beta chains below were found in one sample sequenced in a study of T cells after yellow fever vaccination. In TCRdb, the 5' RACE reads were re-called with MiXCR into one record per CDR3 protein. Of around 350,000 distinct CDR3 sequences listed, around 6.5% are singletons. The sequencing here drew on PBMCs, taken 5 days after the yellow fever booster vaccination. The receptors originated from a man under 40 who received the YFV17D yellow fever vaccine.

This clonotype was observed a handful of times. This sequence joins TRBV19 and TRBJ1-4, with D perhaps matching TRBD1 (5 bases). In germline, CDR1 is LNHDA, CDR2 SQIVND (reference sequence). Deletions cut 5 bases from V and 8 bases from J, with 18 bases between. CDR3 size: 15 residues. For the CDR3, the DNA is TGTGCCAGTAGTCCCATTACGGGGCCAAAGGAAAAACTGTTTTTT. Translating it yields CASSPITGPKEKLFF.

The gene calls are TRBV5-5 and TRBJ2-3; 10 nucleotides line up with TRBD2. Losses at the gene ends were 2 bases for V and 3 bases for J; bases not matched to a gene: 9. The CDR3 sequence is 17 residues long. The germline gives CDR1 SGHKS, CDR2 YYEKEE (reference sequence). CDR3 protein: CASSLLVASGGTDTQYF. The CDR3 nucleotides read TGTGCCAGCAGCTTACTGGTGGCTAGCGGGGGAACAGATACGCAGTATTTT.

This clonotype occurred many times. V gene TRBV30 combines with J gene TRBJ2-5; no reliable D call. The CDR3 covers 12 residues. Germline CDR1 is GTSNPN and CDR2 is SVGIG (reference sequence). V was trimmed by 4 bases and J by 4 bases, leaving 10 bases between them. CDR3 loop: CAWMGSTETQYF. Written as DNA, the CDR3 is TGTGCCTGGATGGGATCCACAGAGACCCAGTACTTC.

This clonotype was recorded at least ten times. The chain links TRBV12-3 or TRBV12-4 to TRBJ2-7; TRBD1 agrees at 10 bases. The CDR3 is made up of 13 amino acids. V trimming: 3 bases; J trimming: 6 bases; junction bases outside the gene matches: 2. The CDR3 is CASSLGQGPEQYF. CDR3 in DNA: TGTGCCAGCAGTTTGGGACAGGGGCCCGAGCAGTACTTC.